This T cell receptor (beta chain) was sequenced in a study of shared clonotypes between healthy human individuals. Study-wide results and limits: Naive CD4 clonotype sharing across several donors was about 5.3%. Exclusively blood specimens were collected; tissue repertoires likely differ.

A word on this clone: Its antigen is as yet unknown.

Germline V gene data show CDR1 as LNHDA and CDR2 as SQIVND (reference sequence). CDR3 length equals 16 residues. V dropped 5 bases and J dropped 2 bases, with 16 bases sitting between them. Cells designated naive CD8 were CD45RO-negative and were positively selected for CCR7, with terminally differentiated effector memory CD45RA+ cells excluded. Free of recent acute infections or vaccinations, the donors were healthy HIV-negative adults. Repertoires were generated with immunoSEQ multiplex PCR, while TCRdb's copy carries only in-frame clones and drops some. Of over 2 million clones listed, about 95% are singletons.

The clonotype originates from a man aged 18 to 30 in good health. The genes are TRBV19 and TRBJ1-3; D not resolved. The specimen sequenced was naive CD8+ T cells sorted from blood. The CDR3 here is CASSPATEGTGNTIYF. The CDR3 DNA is TGTGCCAGTAGTCCCGCTACGGAAGGAACTGGAAACACCATATATTTT. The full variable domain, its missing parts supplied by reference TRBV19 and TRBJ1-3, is DGGITQSPKYLFRKEGQNVTLSCEQNLNHDAMYWYRQDPGQGLRLIYYSQIVNDFQKGDIAEGYSVSREKKESFPLTVTSAQKNPTAFYLCASSPATEGTGNTIYFGEGSWLTVV.